This section outlines one TCR beta chain sequence together with its context. The antigen remains unidentified. CDR3 of TCR beta was amplified from genomic DNA via a two-round multiplex PCR. Round one of PCR was performed, and it used primers specific to each TRBV and TRBJ gene. Universal primers were used in the second round of PCR. TCRdb itself ran the multiplex PCR reads through MiXCR, one entry per CDR3 protein. The sample shows roughly 11,000 distinct CDR3 sequences, about 35% of them seen only once. The record originates from a study of prognosis after radiotherapy for stage I lung cancer. Study conclusions and caveats: After stereotactic body radiation therapy, patients with later distant metastases showed lower Shannon entropy.

The source was PBMCs, collected before or after stereotactic body radiation therapy (not recorded which). This TCR derives from a donor aged 50 or older with non-small cell lung cancer.

This chain's CDR3 is CSASKNRFTYEQYF. CDR3 nucleotide sequence: TGCAGTGCTAGTAAGAACAGGTTTACCTACGAGCAGTACTTC. This rearrangement joins TRBV20-1 to TRBJ2-7; weak D call: TRBD1 (5 bases). V was pared by 3 bases and J by 2 bases, with 14 bases between. The germline V gene has CDR1 DFQATT and CDR2 SNEGSKA (reference sequence). The CDR3 has 14 residues.